Listed below are T cell receptor beta chains from one sample, sequenced in a study of PD-1 blockade in classical Hodgkin lymphoma. Data came from immunoSEQ multiplex PCR; TCRdb stores just in-frame clones and leaves some out. The data hold tens of thousands of clones, with more than 90% observed a single time. The starting material was peripheral blood mononuclear cells (PBMCs), obtained before the fourth cycle of nivolumab. These receptors were obtained from a human donor with classical Hodgkin lymphoma. Both conserved end residues are part of each CDR3. D genes are given only for firm matches. For some rows the clone size is stated as once, few or many, or as a class when expanded; others skip it.

clone_size,v_call,j_call,d_call,cdr3_nt,cdr3_aa
once,TRBV27,TRBJ2-1,TRBD2,TGTGCCAGCAGTTGGAGTTATCCGGGACTAGCGGGAGGTGGGCAGTTCTTC,CASSWSYPGLAGGGQFF
-,TRBV25-1,TRBJ2-3,-,TGTGCCAGTAGTAGAATCAGGGGAGAAGATACGCAGTATTTT,CASSRIRGEDTQYF
-,TRBV5-4,TRBJ2-7,TRBD1,TGTGCCAGCAGCATCGGGACAGGGGATACCTACGAGCAGTACTTC,CASSIGTGDTYEQYF
-,TRBV10-1,TRBJ2-1,TRBD2,TGCGCCAGCAGTCGGGAGGGGTACACTGAGCAGTTCTTC,CASSREGYTEQFF
-,TRBV19,TRBJ2-3,TRBD2,TGTGCCAGTAGTCCCACGGGACTAAGCACAGATACGCAGTATTTT,CASSPTGLSTDTQYF
-,TRBV28,TRBJ2-3,TRBD2,TGTGCCAGCAGTTTGCGGGGGGCCGAGCGGGGAGATACGCAGTATTTT,CASSLRGAERGDTQYF
-,TRBV27,TRBJ2-7,-,TGTGCCAGCAGTGGTCAGTTCCGGAGAATATACGAGCAGTACTTC,CASSGQFRRIYEQYF
-,TRBV29-1,TRBJ2-3,-,TGCAGCGTTTTTGGTTCGACAGATACGCAGTATTTT,CSVFGSTDTQYF
-,TRBV5-1,TRBJ2-7,TRBD2,TGCGCCAGCAGCTTGGTAGGCTTAGCGGGATTGGACTACGAGCAGTACTTC,CASSLVGLAGLDYEQYF
few,TRBV4-2,TRBJ2-2,TRBD1,TGTGCCAGCAGCCAAGGAGGGGGCAGAACCGGGGAGCTGTTTTTT,CASSQGGGRTGELFF
-,TRBV4-1,TRBJ2-1,TRBD2,TGCGCCAGCAGGACAACTAGCGTTCCCTACAATGAGCAGTTCTTC,CASRTTSVPYNEQFF
-,TRBV15,TRBJ2-7,TRBD1,TGTGCCACCAGCGGAGAAATCCTTGGGACAGGATTCTCCTACGAGCAGTACTTC,CATSGEILGTGFSYEQYF
-,TRBV6-1,TRBJ1-4,-,TGTGCCAGCAGTGGCCAGGCGTCTTCTAATGAAAAACTGTTTTTT,CASSGQASSNEKLFF
-,TRBV5-1,TRBJ1-5,-,TGCGCCAGCACACCAACCCAAACAGGGAAACATCAGCCCCAGCATTTT,CASTPTQTGKHQPQHF
once,TRBV5-1,TRBJ2-1,-,TGCGCCAGCAGCTTGGCCCGAAGCTCCTACAATGAGCAGTTCTTC,CASSLARSSYNEQFF
-,TRBV27,TRBJ1-1,-,TGTGCCAGCAGGCGGGGAAGCACTGAAGCTTTCTTT,CASRRGSTEAFF
-,TRBV7-7,TRBJ2-5,-,TGTGCTAGCAGCCGGGGGCTAGCTGGGACCCAGTACTTC,CASSRGLAGTQYF
-,TRBV18,TRBJ2-7,-,TGTGCCAGCCTGGGAGAAAAGTACGAGCAGTACTTC,CASLGEKYEQYF
-,TRBV5-4,TRBJ1-1,-,TGTGCCAGCAATCTTGAGGATAAGGACACTGAAGCTTTCTTT,CASNLEDKDTEAFF
-,TRBV18,TRBJ1-1,-,TGTGCCAGCTCACCACCGTATACAGGGATGAACACTGAAGCTTTCTTT,CASSPPYTGMNTEAFF
-,TRBV4-2,TRBJ2-7,TRBD2,TGTGCCAGCAGCCAATCGGGACTAGGCTCCTACGAGCAGTACTTC,CASSQSGLGSYEQYF
-,TRBV21-1,TRBJ2-4,-,TGTGCCAGCAGTCGGGACAGGGCTGTGTTGGCCAAAAACATTCAGTACTTC,CASSRDRAVLAKNIQYF
-,TRBV7-8,TRBJ1-2,TRBD1,TGTGCCAGCAGCCGGGACAGCAACTATGGCTACACCTTC,CASSRDSNYGYTF
-,TRBV6-6,TRBJ1-2,-,TGTGCCAGCAGTTACGGTAGTGAACAGGGTGGCTACACCTTC,CASSYGSEQGGYTF
-,TRBV10-3,TRBJ2-3,-,TGTGCCATCAGTGAGTCCCTTATAGGCGCAGATACGCAGTATTTT,CAISESLIGADTQYF
-,TRBV2,TRBJ2-2,TRBD1,TGTGCCAGCAGGCAATCAGGGGGTTCAACCGGGGAGCTGTTTTTT,CASRQSGGSTGELFF
-,TRBV6-1,TRBJ1-5,TRBD1,TGTGCCAGCAGTGCGCGGACAGGGCTGGGGATAAGCAATCAGCCCCAGCATTTT,CASSARTGLGISNQPQHF
-,TRBV14,TRBJ2-7,-,TGTGCCAGCAGCCCCACTTGGTCCTACGAGCAGTACTTC,CASSPTWSYEQYF
few,TRBV28,TRBJ2-5,-,TGTGCCAGCAAAAGCTTAGGGGAGACCCAGTACTTC,CASKSLGETQYF
-,TRBV7-9,TRBJ2-3,TRBD2,TGTGCCAGCAGCCCGAGACTAGCGGGAGGAAGGGAAGATACGCAGTATTTT,CASSPRLAGGREDTQYF
-,TRBV5-1,TRBJ2-7,-,TGCGCCAGCAGCTTGGGGGGTCAGGGCCCCTACGAGCAGTACTTC,CASSLGGQGPYEQYF
-,TRBV6-6,TRBJ1-1,-,TGTGCCAGCAGTTACTCGGGACCTTACGAAGCTTTCTTT,CASSYSGPYEAFF
-,TRBV28,TRBJ2-7,TRBD2,TGTGCCAGCAGTCCCCGGACTAGCGGGTTCAGCTCCTACGAGCAGTACTTC,CASSPRTSGFSSYEQYF
-,TRBV18,TRBJ2-5,-,TGTGCCAGCTCACCCCTCGGGCGGGAGACCCAGTACTTC,CASSPLGRETQYF
-,TRBV6-6,TRBJ1-1,TRBD1,TGTGCCAGCAAAACGGGGACAGTGAACACTGAAGCTTTCTTT,CASKTGTVNTEAFF
-,TRBV15,TRBJ2-7,-,TGTGCCACCAGCGCCAGGACAGGGACTACCACCTACGAGCAGTACTTC,CATSARTGTTTYEQYF
-,TRBV5-1,TRBJ2-1,TRBD1,TGCGCCAGCAGCTTGGCCATGGGACAGGGGTTGAATGAGCAGTTCTTC,CASSLAMGQGLNEQFF
-,TRBV19,TRBJ2-1,-,TGTGCCAGTAGTATAGCCGGACAGTACAATGAGCAGTTCTTC,CASSIAGQYNEQFF
-,TRBV5-4,TRBJ1-2,TRBD1,TGTGCCAGCAGCTGGACAGGGGCCCCAGCCCGAGGCTACACCTTC,CASSWTGAPARGYTF
-,TRBV9,TRBJ1-5,-,TGTGCCAGCAGCGTAGGCCAGGGAAGCAATCAGCCCCAGCATTTT,CASSVGQGSNQPQHF
-,TRBV7-9,TRBJ2-7,-,TGTGCCAGCAGCTCTAATCCCTACGAGCAGTACTTC,CASSSNPYEQYF
-,TRBV4-1,TRBJ2-1,TRBD2,TGCGCCAGCAGCCCAAGTTTGGGACTAGCGGGGACCACCTACAATGAGCAGTTCTTC,CASSPSLGLAGTTYNEQFF
-,TRBV29-1,TRBJ1-2,-,TGCAGCGTTGTGACAGCCTATGGCTACACCTTC,CSVVTAYGYTF
-,TRBV23-1,TRBJ1-5,-,TGCGCCAGCAGTCAATCGAAGAGGGTTGAGAATCAGCCCCAGCATTTT,CASSQSKRVENQPQHF
-,TRBV9,TRBJ2-3,-,TGTGCCAGCAGCGTCGGCGGGCGGGATACGCAGTATTTT,CASSVGGRDTQYF
-,TRBV6-1,TRBJ1-5,-,TGTGCCAGCAGGGGGCTCTATAGCAATCAGCCCCAGCATTTT,CASRGLYSNQPQHF
-,TRBV6-5,TRBJ1-3,TRBD1,TGTGCCAGCCGGGACAGGGGAAACACCATATATTTT,CASRDRGNTIYF
-,TRBV2,TRBJ2-7,-,TGTGCCAGCGGATCCGGGACTTCACTCTCTTTC,CASGSGTSLSF
-,TRBV28,TRBJ1-1,-,TGTGCCAGCAGAATAGTGGGGAACACTGAAGCTTTCTTT,CASRIVGNTEAFF
-,TRBV7-6,TRBJ2-2,TRBD1,TGTGCCAGCAGCTTAGCGGGACAGGCGCCGTGGACCGGGGAGCTGTTTTTT,CASSLAGQAPWTGELFF
-,TRBV4-1,TRBJ2-5,TRBD2,TGCGCCAGCAGCCAAGAGCGGCTAGCGGGCGAGACCCAGTACTTC,CASSQERLAGETQYF
-,TRBV28,TRBJ1-6,TRBD1,TGTGCCAGCAGACCCCGGGACAGCTCCTATAATTCACCCCTCCACTTT,CASRPRDSSYNSPLHF
once,TRBV4-1,TRBJ2-3,-,TGCGCCAGCAGCCAAGGGTCAGATACGCAGTATTTT,CASSQGSDTQYF
-,TRBV7-3,TRBJ2-3,-,TGTGCCAGCAGCTTAGGGTTGGGGGGCACAGATACGCAGTATTTT,CASSLGLGGTDTQYF
-,TRBV28,TRBJ1-1,-,TGTGCCAGCAGTGGGGGGGGCGTGGGAGACACTGAAGCTTTCTTT,CASSGGGVGDTEAFF